The present T cell receptor beta chain was sequenced within a study of T cell responses to AZD1222 COVID-19 vaccine. Findings and caveats of the study: Donors, mostly white British, included more females; clonal diversity was possibly underestimated.

About this clone itself: No antigen is known for it.

V lost 2 bases to trimming and J lost 4 bases; unmatched junction nucleotides: 7. Per germline, CDR1 KGHSH and CDR2 LQKENI. The CDR3 runs to 16 residues. This table comes from immunoSEQ multiplex PCR, and its TCRdb copy is limited to in-frame clones, with some not included. The sample yields about 120,000 clones, over 75% seen once. The receptor was derived from an adult in good health. The sample consisted of peripheral blood, taken on day 0 of MenACWY control vaccination. This sequence joins TRBV18 and TRBJ2-3, with 9 bases aligning to TRBD1. The CDR3 reads CASSPGVGQGPDTQYF. CDR3 in DNA: TGTGCCAGCTCACCAGGGGTGGGACAGGGCCCAGATACGCAGTATTTT.